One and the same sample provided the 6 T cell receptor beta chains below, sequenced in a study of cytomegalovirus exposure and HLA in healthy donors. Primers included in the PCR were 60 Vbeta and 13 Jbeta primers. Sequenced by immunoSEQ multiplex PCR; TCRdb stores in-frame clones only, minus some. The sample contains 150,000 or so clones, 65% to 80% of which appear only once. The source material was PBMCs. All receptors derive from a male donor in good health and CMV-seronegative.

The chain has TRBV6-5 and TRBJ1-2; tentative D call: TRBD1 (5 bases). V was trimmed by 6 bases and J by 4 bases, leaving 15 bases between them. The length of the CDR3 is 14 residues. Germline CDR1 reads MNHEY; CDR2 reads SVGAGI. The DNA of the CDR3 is TGTGCCAGCAGCGGACACAGTGGCCTCTATGGCTACACCTTC. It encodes CASSGHSGLYGYTF.

CDR3 coding DNA: TGCGCCAGCAGCTTTAGCGATACCTCCTACAATGAGCAGTTCTTC. Protein sequence: CASSFSDTSYNEQFF. V and J are TRBV5-1 and TRBJ2-1, with D perhaps TRBD2 (5 bases). The CDR3 runs to 15 residues. V lost 2 bases to trimming and J lost 0 bases, with 9 bases between them. The V gene's germline CDR1 is SGHRS and CDR2 YFSETQ. Variable domain in full (rest from reference TRBV5-1 and TRBJ2-1): KAGVTQTPRYLIKTRGQQVTLSCSPISGHRSVSWYQQTPGQGLQFLFEYFSETQRNKGNFPGRFSGRQFSNSRSEMNVSTLELGDSALYLCASSFSDTSYNEQFFGPGTRLTVL.

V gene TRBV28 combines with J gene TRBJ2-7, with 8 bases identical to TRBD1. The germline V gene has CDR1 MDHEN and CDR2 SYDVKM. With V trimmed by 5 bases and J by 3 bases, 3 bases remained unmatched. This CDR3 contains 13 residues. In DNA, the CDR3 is TGTGCCAGCAGTCGGGGACAGGTCTACGAGCAGTACTTC. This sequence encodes CASSRGQVYEQYF. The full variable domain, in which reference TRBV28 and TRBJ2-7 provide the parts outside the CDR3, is DVKVTQSSRYLVKRTGEKVFLECVQDMDHENMFWYRQDPGLGLRLIYFSYDVKMKEKGDIPEGYSVSREKKERFSLILESASTNQTSMYLCASSRGQVYEQYFGPGTRLTVT.

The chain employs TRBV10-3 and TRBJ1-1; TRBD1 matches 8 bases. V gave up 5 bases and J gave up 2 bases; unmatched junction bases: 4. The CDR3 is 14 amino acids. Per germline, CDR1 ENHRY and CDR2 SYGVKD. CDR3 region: CAISSTGGNTEAFF. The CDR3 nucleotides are TGTGCCATCAGTTCCACAGGGGGAAACACTGAAGCTTTCTTT.

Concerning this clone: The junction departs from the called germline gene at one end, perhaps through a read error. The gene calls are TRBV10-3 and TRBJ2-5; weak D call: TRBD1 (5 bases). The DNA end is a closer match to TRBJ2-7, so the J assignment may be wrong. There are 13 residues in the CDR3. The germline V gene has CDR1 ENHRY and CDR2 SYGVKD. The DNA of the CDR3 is TGTGCCATCAGTGGCCCAGGGTCCTCCGAGCAGTACTTC. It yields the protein CAISGPGSSEQYF.

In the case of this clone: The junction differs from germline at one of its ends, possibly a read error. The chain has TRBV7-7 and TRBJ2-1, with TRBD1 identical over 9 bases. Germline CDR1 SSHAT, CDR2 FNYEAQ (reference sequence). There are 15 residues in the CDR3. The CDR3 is CASSLTGQGKGEQFF. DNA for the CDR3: TGTGCTAGCAGCTTAACGGGACAGGGAAAGGGAGAGCAGTTCTTC.